The sequence of this T cell receptor beta chain was determined in a study of regulatory T cells in long-lasting Graves disease (TCRdb year 2021). Looking at the study overall: Antithyroid drugs had been taken for less than 3 months by newly diagnosed Graves' disease patients. The study was registered as a clinical trial and conducted in China. A total of about 35 samples underwent TCR sequencing, from roughly 13 patients with persistent Graves' disease and 20 patients with newly diagnosed Graves' disease. This study used TCR sequencing and RNA sequencing of peripheral blood to compare persistent Graves' disease patients against newly diagnosed Graves' disease patients. Study-wide conclusions, independent of this receptor: Because the primary lesion, thyroid tissue, could not be accessed, the study looked at peripheral blood alone. Persistent disease showed preferential use of TRBV28, TRBJ1-2 and TRBJ2-5, whereas newly diagnosed disease favored TRBV20-1 and TRBJ2-1. Sequencing and analysis were restricted to the TCR beta chain. As a limitation, the authors acknowledged that the small sample size may reduce accuracy. A larger number of public clonotypes was shared among persistent patients (2,741) than among newly diagnosed patients (approximately 930). Compared with newly diagnosed patients, patients with persistent Graves' disease had lower TCR Shannon entropy and fewer highly expanded clones, which suggests clonal expansion.

This clonotype was observed a few times. Which antigen it targets is not known. It has no much larger one-base neighbor in the sample; base qualities were not kept. The library was generated by multiplex PCR. Instrument on record: Illumina HiSeq 4000. CDR3 regions were amplified by Arm-PCR with iRepertoire HTBI primers to construct TCR beta libraries. Before sequencing, the PCR products went through gel purification. The authors' analysis ran thus. Across samples, 60 to 70 TRBV and 14 TRBJ segments were identified and used for gene usage analysis of CDR3 amino acid clonotypes. COPE and FqMerger were used to merge the filtered high-quality paired reads into contigs. BLAST was used to align contigs to the IMGT TRBV, TRBD and TRBJ reference genes, and CDR3 was defined following IMGT. Any clonotype with a frequency above 0.1% was classified as a highly expanded clone. Repertoire diversity was measured by Shannon entropy, and V-J evenness by the Gini coefficient. A clonotype was considered public if more than one individual shared it. TCRdb reran the public reads through fastp at Q25 and MiXCR, keeping productive beta chains. CDR3 protein sequences are deduplicated, and each keeps its most common genes and DNA. TCRdb's processing, not the authors' own work, is the source of the V and J calls. This sample gives about 560,000 distinct CDR3 sequences in total; approximately 16% of them show up just once. 9.5% to 15% of the sample goes to the ten largest clones.

As encoded in the germline V gene (reference sequence), CDR1 is MNHEY while CDR2 is SMNVEV. Trimming at the junction amounts to 3 bases on V and 0 bases on J, and the germline ends lie 9 bases apart. From the cysteine through the phenylalanine, the CDR3 covers 14 amino acids. Left in the record is the CDR3 DNA by itself, 42 bases read in frame from the first base. The time point label corresponds to: newly diagnosed GD, antithyroid drugs for less than 3 months. For both TCR sequencing and RNA sequencing, RNA was extracted from PBMCs using TRIzol. The diagnosis of Graves' disease followed American Thyroid Association guidelines. The patients came from an endocrinology department in Xi'an, China. Each patient gave about 9.1 milliliters of peripheral blood, collected in an EDTA anticoagulant tube. Ficoll Paque Plus density gradient separation was used to isolate PBMCs, and no further T cell sorting was performed. RNA quality was checked with an Agilent 2100 Bioanalyzer and agarose gel, and concentration with a NanoDrop 2000.

These data also featured in a second study, about T cells in Graves' hyperthyroidism and ophthalmopathy. The second investigation adds: A patient counted as having stable Graves' hyperthyroidism if no progression to ophthalmopathy occurred over 18 months of follow-up. The hyperthyroidism patients were between 18 and 65 years old and newly diagnosed, with a disease duration of less than 2 months. The study excluded patients with uncontrolled infections, other autoimmune diseases, pregnancy or lactation. Diagnoses were based on clinical symptoms, serum thyroxine and TRAb, thyroid ultrasound and orbital computed tomography. The first round of RT-PCR for the TCR CDR3 was performed with the HTBI primer set and the Qiagen OneStep RT-PCR kit. Most expanded thyroid clonotypes (frequency above 0.001) were also detected in blood, suggesting blood repertoires may reflect thyroid immune responses. In cross-validation, a model built on a 13 V-J signature told ophthalmopathy apart from stable hyperthyroidism with under 90% sensitivity and around 83% specificity, and in testing the same model reached 80%/75%. During validation, the model predicted progression to ophthalmopathy a median of roughly six months ahead of onset, with more than 60% sensitivity and 72.22% specificity. To identify TCR V-J signatures that set the groups apart, the researchers used a discovery cohort of 95 to 100 patients, made up of 40 to 45 with Graves' ophthalmopathy and some 58 with stable Graves' hyperthyroidism. An independent validation cohort of about 19 hyperthyroidism patients and 17 patients who later progressed to ophthalmopathy tested prospective prediction of ophthalmopathy. The approximately 100 discovery patients were randomly divided into training and test sets at a 7:3 ratio. The study also compared thyroid tissue and blood T-cell repertoires from about six Graves' hyperthyroidism patients. After sampling, hyperthyroidism patients received methimazole starting at 30 mg daily, and ophthalmopathy patients received high-dose intravenous methylprednisolone. A second multiplex PCR round built the libraries, followed by size selection and purification. Sequencing of the libraries was done on an Illumina HiSeq2000 using paired-end 100 bp reads. SOAPnuke was used to process the raw data, removing reads that contained adapters or uncalled bases, had a mean Phred below 15, or lacked an exact match to the constant primer or identifier. COPE v1.2.5 was used to merge high-quality paired reads, and clonotypes were defined as unique nucleotide sequences. Clonotypes were aligned to IMGT TRBV, TRBD and TRBJ reference segments using MiTCR v1.1. The analysis was restricted to V-J combinations with a frequency above 0.0001, which together covered 99.2% of the repertoires. The TCS score was defined as the ratio of F50 (clonal expansion) to E x V (chaos), calculated using BLOSUM62-based TCRdist between CDR3 peptides within each V-J. Welch's t-statistics and random forest reduced 514 V-J features to 10 to 15, which were used in a naive Bayes classifier (R e1071). No statistical method was used to fix the sample size in advance, and group allocation was not hidden from the investigators. According to the paper, TCR Vbeta CDR3 sequencing was carried out on some 130 peripheral blood samples, which came from fewer than 50 ophthalmopathy, approximately 72 hyperthyroidism and approximately 17 progressor patients.

The chain joins TRBV27 to TRBJ2-7; no D gene is confidently identified. Sample: peripheral blood mononuclear cells (PBMCs), taken at new diagnosis, from a patient treated with antithyroid drugs. This receptor was obtained from a man aged 18-30 years with Graves disease. Donor details come from another sample of the same person, matched by shared clones. The bases are TGTGCCAGCAGTTTTGTAGGAAGCTCCTACGAGCAGTACTTC. Its protein product is CASSFVGSSYEQYF.